The T cell receptor beta chain described here comes from a study of PD-1 blockade in mismatch repair-deficient tumors. Study overall: Patients had fewer than 15 mismatch repair-deficient cancer types and were previously treated and progressing.

Here immunoSEQ multiplex PCR was the method, and the copy in TCRdb shows in-frame clones only, minus some. The sample contains approximately 80,000 clones, around 80% of which appear only once. Germline loops: CDR1 MRHNA, CDR2 SNTAGT. V shed 7 bases and J 9 bases; nucleotides not matched to a gene: 10. The CDR3 totals 13 residues. The rearrangement links TRBV6-4 to TRBJ2-7; 9 bases are a match to TRBD2. The sample was peripheral blood, taken 44 weeks after starting pembrolizumab. This receptor was obtained from an adult with mismatch repair-deficient cancer. CDR3 sequence reads: CASISRREGGQYF. CDR3 coding DNA: TGTGCCAGCATTAGTAGGCGGGAGGGAGGGCAGTACTTC.